The T cell receptor (beta chain) described here comes from a study of Ad26.COV2.S vaccination and SARS-CoV-2 variants. Measured with immunoSEQ multiplex PCR; TCRdb has only the in-frame clones, and not every one. This sample has about 350,000 clones, with about 91% found just once. A word on this clone: The same CDR3 arises from other DNA sequences in this sample as well.

V was trimmed by 5 bases and J by 3 bases, leaving 5 bases between them. This CDR3 is 11 amino acids long. The chain is built from TRBV12-3 or TRBV12-4 and TRBJ2-7; D not resolved. The specimen was peripheral blood, collected after recovery from COVID-19. This TCR came from a human donor who had recovered from COVID-19. The CDR3 reads CASSLGYEQYF. In nucleotides, the CDR3 is TGTGCCAGCAGTCTGGGCTACGAGCAGTACTTC.